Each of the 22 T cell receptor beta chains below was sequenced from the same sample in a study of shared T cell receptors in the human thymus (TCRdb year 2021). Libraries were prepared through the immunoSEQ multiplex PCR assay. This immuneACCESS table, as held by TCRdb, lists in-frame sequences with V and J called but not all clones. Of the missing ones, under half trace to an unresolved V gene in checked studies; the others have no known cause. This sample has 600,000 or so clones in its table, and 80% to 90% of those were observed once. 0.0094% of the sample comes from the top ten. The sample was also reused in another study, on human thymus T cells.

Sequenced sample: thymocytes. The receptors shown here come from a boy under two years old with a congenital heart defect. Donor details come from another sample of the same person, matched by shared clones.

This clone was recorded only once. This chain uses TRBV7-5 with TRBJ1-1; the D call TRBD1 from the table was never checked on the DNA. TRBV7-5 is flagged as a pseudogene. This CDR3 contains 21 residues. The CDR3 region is CARSLRDRGRANLGMNTEAFF. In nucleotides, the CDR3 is TGTGCCAGAAGCTTACGGGACAGGGGGCGAGCGAACCTAGGTATGAACACTGAAGCTTTCTTT.

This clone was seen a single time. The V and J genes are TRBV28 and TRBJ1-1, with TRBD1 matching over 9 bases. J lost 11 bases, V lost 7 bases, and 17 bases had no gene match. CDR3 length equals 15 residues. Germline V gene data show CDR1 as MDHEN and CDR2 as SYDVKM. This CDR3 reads CASNPTGTGRPGAFF. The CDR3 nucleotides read TGTGCCAGCAATCCTACCGGGACAGGGAGACCCGGGGCTTTCTTT.

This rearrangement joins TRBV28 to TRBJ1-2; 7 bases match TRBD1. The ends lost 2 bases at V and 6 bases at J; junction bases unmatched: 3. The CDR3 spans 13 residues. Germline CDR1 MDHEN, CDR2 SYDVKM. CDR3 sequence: CASSLATGDGYTF. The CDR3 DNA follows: TGTGCCAGCAGTTTAGCCACAGGGGATGGCTACACCTTC.

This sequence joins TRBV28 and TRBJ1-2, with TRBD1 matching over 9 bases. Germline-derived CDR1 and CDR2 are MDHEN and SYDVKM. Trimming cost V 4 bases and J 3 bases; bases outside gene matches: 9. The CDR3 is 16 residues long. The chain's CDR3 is CASSWPARTGDYGYTF. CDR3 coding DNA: TGTGCCAGCAGTTGGCCCGCCCGGACAGGGGACTATGGCTACACCTTC.

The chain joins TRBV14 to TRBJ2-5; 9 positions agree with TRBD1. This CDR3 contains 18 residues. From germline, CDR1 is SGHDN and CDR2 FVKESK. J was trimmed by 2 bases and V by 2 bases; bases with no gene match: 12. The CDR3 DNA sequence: TGTGCCAGCAGCCAACTAAGCCCGGGACAGGGAGTTCAAGAGACCCAGTACTTC. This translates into CASSQLSPGQGVQETQYF.

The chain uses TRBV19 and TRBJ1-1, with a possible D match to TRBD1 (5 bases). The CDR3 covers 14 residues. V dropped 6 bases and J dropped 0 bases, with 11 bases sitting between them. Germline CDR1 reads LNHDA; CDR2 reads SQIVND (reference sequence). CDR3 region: CASRLQVMNTEAFF. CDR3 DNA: TGTGCCAGTAGGCTACAGGTAATGAACACTGAAGCTTTCTTT.

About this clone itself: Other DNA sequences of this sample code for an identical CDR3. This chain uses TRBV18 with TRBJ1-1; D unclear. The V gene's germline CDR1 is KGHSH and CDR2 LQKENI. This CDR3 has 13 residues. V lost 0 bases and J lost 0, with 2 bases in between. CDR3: CASSPPMNTEAFF. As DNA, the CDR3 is TGTGCCAGCTCACCACCTATGAACACTGAAGCTTTCTTT.

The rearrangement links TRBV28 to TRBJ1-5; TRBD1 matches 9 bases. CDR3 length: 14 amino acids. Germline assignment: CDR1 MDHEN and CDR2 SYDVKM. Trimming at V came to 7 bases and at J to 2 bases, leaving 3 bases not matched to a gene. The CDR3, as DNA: TGTGCCAGCAAACAGGGGGCAGGCAATCAGCCCCAGCATTTT. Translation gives CASKQGAGNQPQHF.

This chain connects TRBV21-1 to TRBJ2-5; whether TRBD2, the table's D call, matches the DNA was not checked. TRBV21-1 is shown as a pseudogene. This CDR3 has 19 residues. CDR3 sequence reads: CASSKDGRAGGEYQETQYF. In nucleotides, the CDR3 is TGTGCCAGCAGCAAAGACGGGAGGGCCGGAGGAGAGTACCAAGAGACCCAGTACTTC.

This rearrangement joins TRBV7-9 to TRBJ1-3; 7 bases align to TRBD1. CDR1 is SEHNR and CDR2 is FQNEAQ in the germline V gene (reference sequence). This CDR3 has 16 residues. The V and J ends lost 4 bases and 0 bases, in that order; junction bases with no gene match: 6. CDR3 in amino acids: CASSYATGPSGNTIYF. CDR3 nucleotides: TGTGCCAGCAGCTACGCGACAGGGCCCTCTGGAAACACCATATATTTT.

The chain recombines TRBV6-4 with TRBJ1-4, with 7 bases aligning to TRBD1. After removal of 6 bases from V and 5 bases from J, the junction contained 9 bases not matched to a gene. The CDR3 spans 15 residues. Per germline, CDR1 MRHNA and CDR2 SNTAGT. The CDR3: CASSEAGQPNEKLFF. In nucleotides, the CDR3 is TGTGCCAGCAGCGAGGCGGGACAGCCAAATGAAAAACTGTTTTTT.

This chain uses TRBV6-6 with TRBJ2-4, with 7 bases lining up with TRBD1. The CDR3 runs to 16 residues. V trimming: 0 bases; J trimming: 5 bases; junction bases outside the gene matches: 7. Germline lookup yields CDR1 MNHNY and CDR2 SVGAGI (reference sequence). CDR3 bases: TGTGCCAGCAGTTACTCCCGGGACAGTCTGGAAAACATTCAGTACTTC. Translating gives CASSYSRDSLENIQYF.

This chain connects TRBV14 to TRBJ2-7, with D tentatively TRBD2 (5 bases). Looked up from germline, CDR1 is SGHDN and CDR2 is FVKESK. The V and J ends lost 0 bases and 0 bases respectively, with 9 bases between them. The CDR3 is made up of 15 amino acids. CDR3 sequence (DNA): TGTGCCAGCAGCCAAGATGAGGGTAGCTCCTACGAGCAGTACTTC. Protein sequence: CASSQDEGSSYEQYF. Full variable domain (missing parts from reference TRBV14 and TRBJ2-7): EAGVTQFPSHSVIEKGQTVTLRCDPISGHDNLYWYRRVMGKEIKFLLHFVKESKQDESGMPNNRFLAERTGGTYSTLKVQPAELEDSGVYFCASSQDEGSSYEQYFGPGTRLTVT.

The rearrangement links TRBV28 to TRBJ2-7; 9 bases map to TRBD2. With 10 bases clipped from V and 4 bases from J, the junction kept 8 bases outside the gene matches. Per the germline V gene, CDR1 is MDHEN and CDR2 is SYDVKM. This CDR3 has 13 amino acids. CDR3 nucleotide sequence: TGTGCCACCCAGCGGGGGGAAAGGTACGAGCAGTACTTC. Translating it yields CATQRGERYEQYF.

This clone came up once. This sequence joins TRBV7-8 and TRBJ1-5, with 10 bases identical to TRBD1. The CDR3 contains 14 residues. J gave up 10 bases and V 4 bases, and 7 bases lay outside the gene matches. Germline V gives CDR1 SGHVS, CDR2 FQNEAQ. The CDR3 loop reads CASSYGQGVRPQHF. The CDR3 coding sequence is TGTGCCAGCAGCTATGGACAGGGGGTACGACCCCAGCATTTT.

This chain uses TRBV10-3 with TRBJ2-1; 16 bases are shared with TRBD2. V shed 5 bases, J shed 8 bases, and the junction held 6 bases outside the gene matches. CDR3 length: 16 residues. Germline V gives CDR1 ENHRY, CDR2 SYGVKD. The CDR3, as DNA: TGTGCCATCAGTAAGGGACTAGCGGGAGGGCCGGATGAGCAGTTCTTC. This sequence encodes CAISKGLAGGPDEQFF.

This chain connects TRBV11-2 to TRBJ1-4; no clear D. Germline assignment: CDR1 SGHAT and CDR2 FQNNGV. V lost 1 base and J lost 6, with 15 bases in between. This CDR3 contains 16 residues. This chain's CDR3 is CASSLARLGTDEKLFF. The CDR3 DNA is TGTGCCAGCAGCTTAGCCAGACTAGGAACGGATGAAAAACTGTTTTTT.

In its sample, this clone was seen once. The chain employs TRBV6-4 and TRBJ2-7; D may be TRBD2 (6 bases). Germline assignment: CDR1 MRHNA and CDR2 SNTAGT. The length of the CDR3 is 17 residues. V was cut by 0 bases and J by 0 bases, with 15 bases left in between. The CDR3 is CASSDSGTSRFSYEQYF. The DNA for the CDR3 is TGTGCCAGCAGTGACTCCGGGACTTCCAGATTCTCCTACGAGCAGTACTTC.

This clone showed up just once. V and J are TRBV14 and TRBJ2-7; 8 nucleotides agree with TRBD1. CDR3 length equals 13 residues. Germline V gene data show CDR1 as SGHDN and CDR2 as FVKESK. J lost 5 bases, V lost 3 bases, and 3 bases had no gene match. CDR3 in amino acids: CASSQTGDHEQYF. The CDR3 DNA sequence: TGTGCCAGCAGCCAGACAGGGGACCACGAGCAGTACTTC.

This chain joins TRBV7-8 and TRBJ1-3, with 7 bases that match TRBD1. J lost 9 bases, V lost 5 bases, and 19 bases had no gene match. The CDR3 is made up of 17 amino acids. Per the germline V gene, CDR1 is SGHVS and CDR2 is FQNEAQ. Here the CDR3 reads CASSPGGRGERNGTIYF. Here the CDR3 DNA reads TGTGCCAGCAGCCCAGGGGGGCGGGGAGAGCGGAACGGCACCATATATTTT.

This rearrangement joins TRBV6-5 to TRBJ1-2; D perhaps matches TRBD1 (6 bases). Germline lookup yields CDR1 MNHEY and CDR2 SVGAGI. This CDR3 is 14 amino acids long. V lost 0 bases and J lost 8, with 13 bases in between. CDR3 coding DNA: TGTGCCAGCAGTTACTCACAGGGCAATCTGGGCTACACCTTC. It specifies CASSYSQGNLGYTF.

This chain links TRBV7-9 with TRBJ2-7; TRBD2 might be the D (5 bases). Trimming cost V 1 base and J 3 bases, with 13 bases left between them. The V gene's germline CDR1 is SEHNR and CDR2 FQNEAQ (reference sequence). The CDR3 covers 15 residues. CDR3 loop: CASSLVRLNGYEQYF. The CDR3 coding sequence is TGTGCCAGCAGCTTAGTACGACTAAATGGCTACGAGCAGTACTTC.